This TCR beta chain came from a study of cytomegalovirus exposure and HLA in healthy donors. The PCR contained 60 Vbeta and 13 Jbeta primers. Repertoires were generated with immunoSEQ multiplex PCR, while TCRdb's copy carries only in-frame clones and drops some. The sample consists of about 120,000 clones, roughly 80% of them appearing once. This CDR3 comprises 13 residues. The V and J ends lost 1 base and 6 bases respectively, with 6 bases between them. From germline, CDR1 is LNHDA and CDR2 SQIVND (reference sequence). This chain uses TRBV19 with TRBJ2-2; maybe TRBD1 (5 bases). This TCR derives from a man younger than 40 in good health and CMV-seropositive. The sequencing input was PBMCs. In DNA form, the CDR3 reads TGTGCCAGTAGTATAGCCAGGGCCGGGGAGCTGTTTTTT. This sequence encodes CASSIARAGELFF.